This is a list of T cell receptor beta chains from one sample in a study of cytomegalovirus exposure and HLA in healthy donors. Measured with immunoSEQ multiplex PCR; TCRdb has only the in-frame clones, and not every one. This table holds 95,000 to 110,000 clones, 70% to 85% found once. Sequences were obtained from PBMCs. The source is a male donor in good health and CMV-seronegative. Both conserved end residues are part of each CDR3. Clone size is given for some rows only: seen once, a few or many times, or a class if the clone is expanded.

CDR3 length: 15; clone size: NA; J gene: TRBJ2-6; V gene: TRBV7-9; CDR3 protein: CASSTHRNRANVLTF
CDR3 length: 13; clone size: NA; J gene: TRBJ1-4; V gene: TRBV28; CDR3 protein: CASGWDRNEKLFF
CDR3 length: 16; clone size: NA; J gene: TRBJ2-5; V gene: TRBV28; CDR3 protein: CASSSGLAGVRETQYF
CDR3 length: 13; clone size: NA; J gene: TRBJ1-1; V gene: TRBV2; CDR3 protein: CASRADRNTEAFF
CDR3 length: 15; clone size: NA; J gene: TRBJ2-1; V gene: TRBV13; CDR3 protein: CASSPPGQEYNEQFF
CDR3 length: 16; clone size: NA; J gene: TRBJ1-4; V gene: TRBV5-1; CDR3 protein: CASSLDGQLQGEKLFF
CDR3 length: 16; clone size: once; J gene: TRBJ2-3; V gene: TRBV14; CDR3 protein: CASSAGMGRRMGTQYF
CDR3 length: 17; clone size: NA; J gene: TRBJ2-7; V gene: TRBV5-8; CDR3 protein: CASSRGTSGTLSYEQYF
CDR3 length: 14; clone size: NA; J gene: TRBJ2-7; V gene: TRBV9; CDR3 protein: CASSVGFEGYEQYF
CDR3 length: 15; clone size: NA; J gene: TRBJ2-5; V gene: TRBV15; CDR3 protein: CATSFEGTGSGSQYF